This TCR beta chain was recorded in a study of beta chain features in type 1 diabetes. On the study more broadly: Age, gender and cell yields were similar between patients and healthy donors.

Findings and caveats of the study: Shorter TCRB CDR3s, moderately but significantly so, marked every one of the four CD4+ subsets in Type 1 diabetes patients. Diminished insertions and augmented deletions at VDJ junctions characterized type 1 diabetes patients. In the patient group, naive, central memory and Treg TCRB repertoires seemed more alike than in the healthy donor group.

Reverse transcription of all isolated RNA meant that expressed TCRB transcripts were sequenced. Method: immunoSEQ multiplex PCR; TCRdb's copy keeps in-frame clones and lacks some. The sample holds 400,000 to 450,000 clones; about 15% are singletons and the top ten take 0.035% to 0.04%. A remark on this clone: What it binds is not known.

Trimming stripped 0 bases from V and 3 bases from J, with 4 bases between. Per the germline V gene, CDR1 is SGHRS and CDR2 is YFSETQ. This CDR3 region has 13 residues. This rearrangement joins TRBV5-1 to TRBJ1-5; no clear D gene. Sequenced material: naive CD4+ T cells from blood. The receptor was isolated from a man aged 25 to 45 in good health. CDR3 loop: CASSLGHNQPQHF. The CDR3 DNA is TGCGCCAGCAGCTTGGGCCACAATCAGCCCCAGCATTTT.